This TCR beta chain was found in a study of T cell responses to AZD1222 COVID-19 vaccine. The assay was immunoSEQ multiplex PCR, and TCRdb's table has in-frame clones only and misses some. The sample holds 110,000 to 150,000 clones, around 89% seen once. The CDR3 totals 14 residues. CDR1 LGHDT and CDR2 YNNKEL come from the germline V gene (reference sequence). V shed 1 base and J 5 bases; nucleotides not matched to a gene: 2. This sequence joins TRBV3-1 (or the pseudogene TRBV3-2) and TRBJ2-1; TRBD1 matches at 7 bases. The sequence came from an adult in good health. Specimen: peripheral blood, collected on day 0 of AZD1222 vaccination. CDR3 amino acids: CASSQAGGHNEQFF. As DNA, the CDR3 is TGTGCCAGCAGCCAAGCAGGGGGTCACAATGAGCAGTTCTTC.